Presented here are 4 T cell receptor beta chains from one specimen sequenced in a study of OX40 agonist ivuxolimab in advanced cancers. Repertoires were generated with immunoSEQ multiplex PCR, while TCRdb's copy carries only in-frame clones and drops some. Of over 45,000 clones in the sample, roughly three quarters were seen once. The specimen comprised CD4+ or CD8+ T cells sorted from blood, sampled in a trial of the OX40 agonist ivuxolimab. These TCRs come from an adult with an advanced solid tumor such as melanoma, head and neck, liver or kidney cancer.

The chain couples TRBV5-1 to TRBJ1-6; 7 bases fit TRBD1. Losses at the gene ends were 4 bases for V and 5 bases for J; bases not matched to a gene: 3. CDR1 is SGHRS and CDR2 is YFSETQ in the germline V gene. The CDR3 is 14 amino acids. CDR3 sequence (DNA): TGCGCCAGCAGCGGGACAGTAGATAATTCACCCCTCCACTTT. Amino acids: CASSGTVDNSPLHF.

The sample holds a few counts of this clone. The chain recombines TRBV19 with TRBJ1-1; 9 nucleotides agree with TRBD1. Trimming cost V 5 bases and J 5 bases; bases outside gene matches: 15. The CDR3 consists of 17 residues. CDR1 and CDR2 from the germline V gene are LNHDA and SQIVND (reference sequence). CDR3 loop: CASSGIPGTGFLTEAFF. The CDR3 DNA sequence: TGTGCCAGTAGTGGAATTCCCGGGACAGGGTTCTTGACTGAAGCTTTCTTT.

V usage is TRBV9 and J usage is TRBJ1-6; the D is unclear. Trimming shortened V by 3 bases and J by 3 bases, and 10 bases separated the two germline ends. This CDR3 contains 15 residues. CDR1 is SGDLS, CDR2 YYNGEE, per germline. The DNA of the CDR3 is TGTGCCAGCAGCGCGTCTACTAGCTATAATTCACCCCTCCACTTT. The encoded protein is CASSASTSYNSPLHF. Full variable domain (remainder filled in from reference TRBV9 and TRBJ1-6): DSGVTQTPKHLITATGQRVTLRCSPRSGDLSVYWYQQSLDQGLQFLIQYYNGEERAKGNILERFSAQQFPDLHSELNLSSLELGDSALYFCASSASTSYNSPLHFGNGTRLTVT.

The genes are TRBV30 and TRBJ1-4, with 7 bases matching TRBD1. V lost 3 bases and J lost 7; bases outside the gene matches: 5. The CDR3 has 13 amino acids. Germline V lookup: CDR1 GTSNPN, CDR2 SVGIG (reference sequence). In DNA form, the CDR3 reads TGTGCCTGGAGAATAGGGGGCGGTGAAAAACTGTTTTTT. Amino acids: CAWRIGGGEKLFF. Supplemented by reference TRBV30 and TRBJ1-4, the full variable domain reads SQTIHQWPATLVQPVGSPLSLECTVEGTSNPNLYWYRQAAGRGLQLLFYSVGIGQISSEVPQNLSASRPQDRQFILSSKKLLLSDSGFYLCAWRIGGGEKLFFGSGTQLSVL.